Described below is a single T cell receptor (beta chain) sequence and its context. Antigen unknown. The sample originates from a study of OX40 agonist ivuxolimab in advanced cancers. The data were produced by immunoSEQ multiplex PCR, yet TCRdb's version contains in-frame clones alone and is incomplete. The sample shows some 96,000 clones, 80% to 95% of them seen only once. This CDR3 is built from 15 residues. The germline CDR1 and CDR2 sequences are SGHAT and FQNNGV. J was trimmed by 2 bases and V by 4 bases; bases with no gene match: 3. General study findings and limits: The study found that CD8+ T cells averaged more expanded clones than CD4+. At 0.1 to 3.0 mg/kg, CD4+ and CD8+ blood T cells expanded clonally by week 6.

The source of this sequence is an adult with an advanced solid tumor such as melanoma, head and neck, liver or kidney cancer. The rearrangement links TRBV11-2 to TRBJ2-3; 10 bases line up with TRBD1. The sample here was CD4+ or CD8+ T cells sorted from blood, taken in a trial of the OX40 agonist ivuxolimab. The CDR3 loop is CASSYGTGDTDTQYF. CDR3 nucleotides: TGTGCCAGCAGCTACGGGACAGGGGACACAGATACGCAGTATTTT. Supplemented by reference TRBV11-2 and TRBJ2-3, the full variable domain reads EAGVAQSPRYKIIEKRQSVAFWCNPISGHATLYWYQQILGQGPKLLIQFQNNGVVDDSQLPKDRFSAERLKGVDSTLKIQPAKLEDSAVYLCASSYGTGDTDTQYFGPGTRLTVL.